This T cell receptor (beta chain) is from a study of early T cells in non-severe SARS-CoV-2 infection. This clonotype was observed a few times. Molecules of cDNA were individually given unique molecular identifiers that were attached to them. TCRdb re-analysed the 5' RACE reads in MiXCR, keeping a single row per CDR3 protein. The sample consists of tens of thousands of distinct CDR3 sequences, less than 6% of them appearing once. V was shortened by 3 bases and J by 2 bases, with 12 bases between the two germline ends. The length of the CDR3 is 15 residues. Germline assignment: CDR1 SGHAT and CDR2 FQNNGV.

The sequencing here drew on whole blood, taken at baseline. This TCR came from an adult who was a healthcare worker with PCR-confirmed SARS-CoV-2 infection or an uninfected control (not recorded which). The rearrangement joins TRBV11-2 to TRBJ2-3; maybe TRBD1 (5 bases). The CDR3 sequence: CASSLWTRDTDTQYF. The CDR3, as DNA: TGTGCCAGCAGCTTGTGGACAAGGGACACAGATACGCAGTATTTT.